The sequence of this TCR beta chain was determined in a study of OX40 agonist ivuxolimab in advanced cancers. Whole-study results and caveats: Some of the nonresponding patients also showed low levels of normalized T-cell clonal expansion. Averaged across samples, CD8+ T cells carried more expanded clones than CD4+ did. Researchers did not establish what antigens the expanded peripheral T cells target. People who partly responded at 0.1-3.0 mg/kg had some of the least clonal expansion seen.

As concerns this clone: Its specificity is not known.

J gave up 9 bases and V 3 bases, and 8 bases lay outside the gene matches. Per the germline V gene, CDR1 is MNHEY and CDR2 is SMNVEV (reference sequence). This CDR3 has 15 residues. Generated by immunoSEQ multiplex PCR, the TCRdb table keeps only in-frame clones and is missing some. This sample yields some 72,000 clones, of which roughly 90% are seen a single time; approximately 9.9% belongs to the top ten. This sequence was found in an adult with an advanced solid tumor such as melanoma, head and neck, liver or kidney cancer. The chain is built from TRBV27 and TRBJ2-1; 10 bases fit TRBD2. The specimen comprised CD4+ or CD8+ T cells sorted from blood, sampled in a trial of the OX40 agonist ivuxolimab. CDR3 loop: CASSFLAGAPGEQFF. DNA for the CDR3: TGTGCCAGCAGTTTCCTAGCGGGGGCTCCGGGTGAGCAGTTCTTC.